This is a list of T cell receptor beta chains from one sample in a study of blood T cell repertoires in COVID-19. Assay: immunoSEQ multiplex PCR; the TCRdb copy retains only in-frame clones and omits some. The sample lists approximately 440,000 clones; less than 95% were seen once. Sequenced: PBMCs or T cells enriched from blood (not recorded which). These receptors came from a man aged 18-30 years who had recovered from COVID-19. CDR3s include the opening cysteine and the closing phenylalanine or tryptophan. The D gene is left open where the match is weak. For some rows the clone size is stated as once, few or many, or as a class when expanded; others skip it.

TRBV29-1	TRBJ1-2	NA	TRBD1	TGCAGCGTTTGGGACAGGGGTGATGGCTACACCTTC	CSVWDRGDGYTF
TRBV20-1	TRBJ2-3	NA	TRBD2	TGCAGTGCGAGTACTAGCGGGGTCACAGATACGCAGTATTTT	CSASTSGVTDTQYF
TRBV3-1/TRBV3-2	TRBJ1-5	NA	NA	TGTGCCAGCAGCCAAGCCGGGAGCAATCAGCCCCAGCATTTT	CASSQAGSNQPQHF
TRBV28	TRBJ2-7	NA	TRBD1	TGTGCCAGCAGCTTAGGCGGGGACAGGGCAAACGAGCAGTACTTC	CASSLGGDRANEQYF
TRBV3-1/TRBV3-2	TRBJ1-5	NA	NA	TGTGCCAGCAGCCAAGATTTCGGGGGTAATCAGCCCCAGCATTTT	CASSQDFGGNQPQHF
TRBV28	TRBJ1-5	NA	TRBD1	TGTGCCAGCAGTTTACAAGGGGGCGGGCCCCAGCATTTT	CASSLQGGGPQHF
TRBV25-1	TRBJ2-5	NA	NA	TGTGCCAGCAGGACAGTTGGGCCGCCCGAGTACCAAGAGACCCAGTACTTC	CASRTVGPPEYQETQYF
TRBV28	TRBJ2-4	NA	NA	TGTGCCAGCAGTTCGGTCGCGAGGTTTCGGAACATTCAGTACTTC	CASSSVARFRNIQYF
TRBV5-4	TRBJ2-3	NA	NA	TGTGCCAGCAGCTTGGCAACCAGCGGAGATACGCAGTATTTT	CASSLATSGDTQYF
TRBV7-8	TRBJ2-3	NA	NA	TGTGCCAGCAGCTTAGGGGGAGCGCCTAGCACAGATACGCAGTATTTT	CASSLGGAPSTDTQYF
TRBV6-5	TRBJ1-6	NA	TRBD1	TGTGCCAGCACCCCGGGACAGGGGGGTTCACCCCTCCACTTT	CASTPGQGGSPLHF
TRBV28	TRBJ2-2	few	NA	TGTGCCAGCAGCTTTTTGTACGGGAGTGGGCCCGGGGAGCTGTTTTTT	CASSFLYGSGPGELFF
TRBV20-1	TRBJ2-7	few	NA	TGCAGTGCGAGTCCTAGAGGCTCCTACGAGCAGTACTTC	CSASPRGSYEQYF
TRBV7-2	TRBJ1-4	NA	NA	TGTGCCAGCAGCTTATCTCGGGGTAGTGAAAAACTGTTTTTT	CASSLSRGSEKLFF
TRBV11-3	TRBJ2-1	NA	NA	TGTGCCAGCACCCTCCTAGCGTCCCCCTACAATGAGCAGTTCTTC	CASTLLASPYNEQFF
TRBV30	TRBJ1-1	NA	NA	TGTGCCTGGAGTGAACAGGCTGAAGCTTTCTTT	CAWSEQAEAFF
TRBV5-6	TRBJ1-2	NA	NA	TGTGCCAGCAGCTTGGAGCTTTCTGGCTACACCTTC	CASSLELSGYTF
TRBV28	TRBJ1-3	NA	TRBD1	TGTGCCAGCAGTCCCGGGACAGGGAGGGGAAACACCATATATTTT	CASSPGTGRGNTIYF
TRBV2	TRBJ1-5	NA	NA	TGTGCCAGCTTAGGGAGGGGTCAGCCCCAGCATTTT	CASLGRGQPQHF
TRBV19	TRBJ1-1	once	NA	TGTGCCAGTAGCGATAGTTCCGGGGGTGGAGGAGCTTTCTTT	CASSDSSGGGGAFF
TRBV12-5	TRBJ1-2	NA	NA	TGTGCTAGTGGTTTGTCACCCCTCGGCTATGGCTACACCTTC	CASGLSPLGYGYTF
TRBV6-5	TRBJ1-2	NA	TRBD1	TGTGCCAGCAGCTTGGACAGGGGTCAGGGCTACACCTTC	CASSLDRGQGYTF
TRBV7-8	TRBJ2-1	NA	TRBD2	TGTGCCAGCAGTTGGGGGGGGAATGAGCAGTTCTTC	CASSWGGNEQFF
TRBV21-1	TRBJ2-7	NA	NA	TGTGCCAGCAGCGGACGACAGGGAACCGCCTACGAGCAGTACTTC	CASSGRQGTAYEQYF
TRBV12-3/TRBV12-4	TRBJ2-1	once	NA	TGTGCCAGCAGGTGGAGCTCCTACAATGAGCAGTTCTTC	CASRWSSYNEQFF
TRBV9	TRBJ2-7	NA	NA	TGTGCCAGCAGCCGGGCCCGTGACAGGCCCTCCTACGAGCAGTACTTC	CASSRARDRPSYEQYF
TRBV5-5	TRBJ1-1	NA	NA	TGTGCCAGCAGTCGGCTCTCGGATACTCCAGGTAGTGCTTTCTTT	CASSRLSDTPGSAFF
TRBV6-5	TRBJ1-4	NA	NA	TGTGCCAGCAGTTACTCAGAGTCTAATGAAAAACTGTTTTTT	CASSYSESNEKLFF
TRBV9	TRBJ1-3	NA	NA	TGTGCCAGCAGCGTCAACGGTATCTCTGGAAACACCATATATTTT	CASSVNGISGNTIYF
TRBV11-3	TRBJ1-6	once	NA	TGTGCCAGCAGCTTTCAATATAATTCACCCCTCCACTTT	CASSFQYNSPLHF
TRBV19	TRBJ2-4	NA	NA	TGTGCCAGTAGTATAGGTATAGCCAAAAACATTCAGTACTTC	CASSIGIAKNIQYF
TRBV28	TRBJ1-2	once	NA	TGTGCCAGCAGCGACGGAGCTATCGGCTACACCTTC	CASSDGAIGYTF
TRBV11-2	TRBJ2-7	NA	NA	TGTGCCAGCAGCTTTAGTGGGAGGTTCGAAGGGCAGTACTTC	CASSFSGRFEGQYF
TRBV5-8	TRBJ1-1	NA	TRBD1	TGTGCCAGCAGCTCCCGACAGGGACGCACTGAAGCTTTCTTT	CASSSRQGRTEAFF
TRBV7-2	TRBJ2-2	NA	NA	TGTGCCAGCAGCTACCCACAGGGAAGTACCGGGGAGCTGTTTTTT	CASSYPQGSTGELFF
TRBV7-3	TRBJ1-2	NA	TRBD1	TGTGCCAGCAGCTTAGAAGGGGGCAAAAACTATGGCTACACCTTC	CASSLEGGKNYGYTF
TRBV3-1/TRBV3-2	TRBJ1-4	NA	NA	TGTGCCAGCAGCCAAGAAGCGGCAGCAACTAATGAAAAACTGTTTTTT	CASSQEAAATNEKLFF
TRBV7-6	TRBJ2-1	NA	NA	TGTGCCAGCAGCCCCGGCGGCGGCCTGGATGAGCAGTTCTTC	CASSPGGGLDEQFF
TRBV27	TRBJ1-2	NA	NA	TGTGCCAGCAGTCTATTCTTTGGGGCCCCTGGCTACACCTTC	CASSLFFGAPGYTF
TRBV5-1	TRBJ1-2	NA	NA	TGCGCCAGCAGCTTGTATCCAGGGACAAACTATGGCTACACCTTC	CASSLYPGTNYGYTF
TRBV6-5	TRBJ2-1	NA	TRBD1	TGTGCCAGCTCTACCGGACAGGGGTCCTTCTTATCGTTCTTC	CASSTGQGSFLSFF
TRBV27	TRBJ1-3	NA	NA	TGTGCCAGCAGTTTATCGATAGGGGCTGGAAACACCATATATTTT	CASSLSIGAGNTIYF
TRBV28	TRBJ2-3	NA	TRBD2	TGTGCCAGCAGTTTTGCTAGCGGGAGAAATACGGCAGATACGCAGTATTTT	CASSFASGRNTADTQYF
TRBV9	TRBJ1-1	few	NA	TGTGCCAGCAGCGTAGCTACAGGGCCCTTGACTGAAGCTTTCTTT	CASSVATGPLTEAFF
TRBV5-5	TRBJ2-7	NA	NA	TGTGCCAGCAGCTTGGACCTACGGGAGCAGTACTTC	CASSLDLREQYF
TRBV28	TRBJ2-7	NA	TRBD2	TGTGCCAGCCCACCGGTCGGCGGGAGCTCCTACGAGCAGTACTTC	CASPPVGGSSYEQYF
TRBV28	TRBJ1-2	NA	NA	TGTGCCAGCAGTTATAGGGGTCGGGGCTACACCTTC	CASSYRGRGYTF
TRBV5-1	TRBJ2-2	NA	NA	TGCGCCAGCAGTATTGACAAATACACCGGGGAGCTGTTTTTT	CASSIDKYTGELFF